The present T cell receptor beta chain was sequenced within a study of cytomegalovirus exposure and HLA in healthy donors. Background on the study: A data release that came early held about 89 million unique TCRs from HLA-typed donors. Of the donors genotyped, approximately 430 in all, 81% fell in the Caucasian-associated ancestry cluster. Whole-study findings and limits: TCR beta chains numbering approximately 150 were designated cytomegalovirus-associated. Presence/absence analyses treated sequencing depth as roughly uniform across donors.

As to this clone: The target antigen is unknown.

The germline V gene has CDR1 SGHNT and CDR2 YYREEE (reference sequence). J gave up 3 bases and V 5 bases, and 4 bases lay outside the gene matches. The CDR3 covers 13 residues. A multiplex PCR was run with 60 Vbeta primers and 13 Jbeta primers. Assay: immunoSEQ multiplex PCR; the TCRdb copy retains only in-frame clones and omits some. The sample records 130,000 or so clones, around 80% being singletons. The sample taken for sequencing was PBMCs. This clonotype was sampled from a woman aged 35 to 49 in good health and CMV-seronegative. The gene calls are TRBV5-4 and TRBJ1-2; TRBD1 matches 7 bases. DNA for the CDR3: TGTGCCAGCAGGGCGACAGGGCACTATGGCTACACCTTC. Translation: CASRATGHYGYTF.